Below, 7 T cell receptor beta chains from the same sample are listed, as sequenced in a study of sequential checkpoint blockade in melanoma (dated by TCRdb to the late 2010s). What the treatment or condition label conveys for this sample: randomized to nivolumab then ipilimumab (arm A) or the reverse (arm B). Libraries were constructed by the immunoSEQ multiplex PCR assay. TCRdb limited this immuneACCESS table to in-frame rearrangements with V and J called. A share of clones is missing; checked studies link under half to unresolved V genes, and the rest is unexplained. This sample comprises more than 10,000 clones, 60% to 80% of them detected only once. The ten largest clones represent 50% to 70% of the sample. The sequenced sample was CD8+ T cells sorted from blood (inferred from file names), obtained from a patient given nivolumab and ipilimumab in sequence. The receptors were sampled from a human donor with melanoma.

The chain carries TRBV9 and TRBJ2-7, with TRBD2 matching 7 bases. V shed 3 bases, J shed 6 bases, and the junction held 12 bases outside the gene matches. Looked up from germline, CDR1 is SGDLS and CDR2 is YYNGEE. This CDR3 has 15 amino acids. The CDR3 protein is CASSGPSGRSREQYF. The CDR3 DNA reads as TGTGCCAGCAGCGGGCCTAGCGGCCGCTCCCGCGAGCAGTACTTC. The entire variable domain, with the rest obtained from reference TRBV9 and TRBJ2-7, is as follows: DSGVTQTPKHLITATGQRVTLRCSPRSGDLSVYWYQQSLDQGLQFLIQYYNGEERAKGNILERFSAQQFPDLHSELNLSSLELGDSALYFCASSGPSGRSREQYFGPGTRLTVT.

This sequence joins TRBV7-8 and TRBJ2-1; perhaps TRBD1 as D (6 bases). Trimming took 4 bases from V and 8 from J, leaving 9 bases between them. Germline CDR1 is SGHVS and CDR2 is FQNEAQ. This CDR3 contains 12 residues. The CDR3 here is CASSSGVHEQFF. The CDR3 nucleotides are TGTGCCAGCAGCTCAGGGGTCCATGAGCAGTTCTTC.

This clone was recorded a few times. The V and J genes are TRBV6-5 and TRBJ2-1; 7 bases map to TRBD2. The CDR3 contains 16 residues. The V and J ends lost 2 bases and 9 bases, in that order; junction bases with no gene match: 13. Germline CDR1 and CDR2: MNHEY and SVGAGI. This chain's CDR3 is CASSYVRGLPSSEQFF. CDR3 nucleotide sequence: TGTGCCAGCAGTTACGTTAGGGGACTACCTTCTAGTGAGCAGTTCTTC.

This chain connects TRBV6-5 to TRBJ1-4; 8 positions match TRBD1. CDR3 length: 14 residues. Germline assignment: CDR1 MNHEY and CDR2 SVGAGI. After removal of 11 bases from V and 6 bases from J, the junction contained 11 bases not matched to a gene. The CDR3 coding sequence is TGTGCCCAAGGAGTCCGGGACAGGTATGAAAAACTGTTTTTT. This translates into CAQGVRDRYEKLFF.

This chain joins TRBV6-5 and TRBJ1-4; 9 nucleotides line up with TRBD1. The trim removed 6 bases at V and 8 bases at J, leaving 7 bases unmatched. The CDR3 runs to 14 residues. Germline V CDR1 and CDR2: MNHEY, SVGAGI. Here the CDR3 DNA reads TGTGCCAGCAGGGGGGGACAGGGAGGAGAAAAACTGTTTTTT. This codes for CASRGGQGGEKLFF.

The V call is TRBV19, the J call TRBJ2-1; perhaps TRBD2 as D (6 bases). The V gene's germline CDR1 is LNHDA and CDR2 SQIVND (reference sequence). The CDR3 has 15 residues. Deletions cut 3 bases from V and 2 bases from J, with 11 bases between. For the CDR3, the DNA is TGTGCCAGTAGTATGATGGGAGGTACCTACAATGAGCAGTTCTTC. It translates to CASSMMGGTYNEQFF.

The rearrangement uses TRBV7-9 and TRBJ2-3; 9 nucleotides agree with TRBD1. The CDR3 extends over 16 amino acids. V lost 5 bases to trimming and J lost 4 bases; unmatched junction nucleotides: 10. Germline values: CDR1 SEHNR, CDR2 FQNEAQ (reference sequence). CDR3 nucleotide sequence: TGTGCCAGCAGCCCCGGACAGGGGTCGTCCGCAGATACGCAGTATTTT. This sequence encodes CASSPGQGSSADTQYF.